Listed below are T cell receptor beta chains from one sample, sequenced in a study of blood T cell repertoires in COVID-19. Assay used: immunoSEQ multiplex PCR; TCRdb lists only in-frame clones, some missing. The table shows some 200,000 clones, with roughly 80% occurring only once. The specimen was peripheral blood. Receptors originate from a woman aged 55-70 years who had recovered from COVID-19. The conserved cysteine and the conserved F or W are not part of the CDR3 here. Fields, in order: D gene, V gene, CDR3 protein. D genes are given only for firm matches.

d_gene: TRBD1
v_gene: TRBV9
CDR3aa: ATGGENTNEQF

d_gene: TRBD2
v_gene: TRBV7-3
CDR3aa: ASSPRGGRLYEQY

d_gene: .
v_gene: TRBV6-2/TRBV6-3
CDR3aa: ASSYPRQDQETQY

d_gene: TRBD1
v_gene: TRBV19
CDR3aa: ASSRSGGDYGYT

d_gene: TRBD2
v_gene: TRBV10-3
CDR3aa: AISESASGGGNEQF

d_gene: TRBD2
v_gene: TRBV30
CDR3aa: AWSPGLGNTGELF

d_gene: .
v_gene: TRBV14
CDR3aa: ASSQDRGAYEQY

d_gene: TRBD1
v_gene: TRBV3-1/TRBV3-2
CDR3aa: ASSSDRVLNEQF

d_gene: TRBD1
v_gene: TRBV5-1
CDR3aa: ASSLRTGPNEKLF

d_gene: TRBD1
v_gene: TRBV2
CDR3aa: ASSLLDRGNSPLH